This T cell receptor (beta chain) was recovered during a study of blood T cell repertoires in COVID-19. J was trimmed by 2 bases and V by 3 bases; bases with no gene match: 12. CDR3 length equals 17 residues. Germline V gives CDR1 SGHKS, CDR2 YYEKEE (reference sequence). Measured with immunoSEQ multiplex PCR; TCRdb has only the in-frame clones, and not every one. Of about 91,000 clones detected, about 91% appear once; the ten largest clones hold 7.5% to 9.5%. This TCR was sampled from a woman in her seventies with acute or convalescent COVID-19. The genes are TRBV5-5 and TRBJ2-3; 7 bases agree with TRBD1. The specimen was peripheral blood. The CDR3 here is CASSSVGNRGYTDTQYF. CDR3 bases: TGTGCCAGCAGCTCGGTGGGTAACAGGGGTTACACAGATACGCAGTATTTT.